This T cell receptor beta chain is drawn from a study of T cell changes during pregnancy in multiple sclerosis. With V trimmed by 6 bases and J by 5 bases, 7 bases remained unmatched. Germline V gene sequence: CDR1 LNHDA, CDR2 SQIVND (reference sequence). This CDR3 is 15 amino acids long. Assay: immunoSEQ multiplex PCR; the TCRdb copy retains only in-frame clones and omits some. The profile shows about 79,000 clones, just over 90% of them singletons. The V call is TRBV19, the J call TRBJ2-2; 9 bases align to TRBD1. Here the sequenced sample was CD4+ T cells from peripheral blood mononuclear cells, taken in the second trimester of pregnancy. The source is a female donor with multiple sclerosis, enrolled in a pregnancy study. The CDR3 region is CASSSPGQGTGELFF. The CDR3 DNA follows: TGTGCCAGTAGCTCACCGGGACAGGGTACCGGGGAGCTGTTTTTT.